This T cell receptor (beta chain) is from a study of T-cell memory formation after mild COVID-19. Study at large: Clusters were largely donor specific. Regarding the study as a whole: Later expanders leaned CD4+, whereas clones that contracted between day 15 and 85 were balanced CD4/CD8. Second-wave clones peaking on day 37 lacked confirmed SARS-CoV-2 specificity.

The CDR3 contains 12 residues. The V gene's germline CDR1 is MNHEY and CDR2 SVGEGT. The V and J ends lost 2 bases and 4 bases respectively, with 5 bases between them. Constant-segment primers served in 5'RACE that generated TCR alpha and TCR beta cDNA libraries bearing sample barcodes and UMIs. TCRdb re-analysed the 5' RACE reads in MiXCR, keeping a single row per CDR3 protein. The table has about 110,000 distinct CDR3 sequences, roughly a sixth seen once. A remark on this clonotype: Its antigen is not identified.

The sequencing sample was made of PBMCs or a T cell subset sorted from them (not recorded which). This clonotype was sampled from a man aged 18 to 29 who had mild COVID-19 (a few samples of this study predate the infection). Cell type and time point are not known. The chain recombines TRBV6-2 or TRBV6-3 with TRBJ1-2; no clear D gene. CDR3 residues: CASSYDGYGYTF. The CDR3 DNA follows: TGTGCCAGCAGTTACGACGGCTATGGCTACACCTTC.